This record concerns one T cell receptor (beta chain) sequence. Its antigen is as yet unknown. The data were taken from a study of response to subunit inactivated influenza vaccine. Regarding the study as a whole: Only a handful of new T cells, the authors suggested, are recruited with each seasonal influenza vaccination.

Using its own MiXCR run on the RT-PCR reads, TCRdb lists one record per CDR3 protein. The sample contains 550,000 to 600,000 distinct CDR3 sequences, 12% of which appear only once. This CDR3 is 14 amino acids long. V was pared by 1 base and J by 3 bases, with 2 bases of the junction left unmatched. From germline, CDR1 is DFQATT and CDR2 SNEGSKA (reference sequence). The TCR comes from a man between 50 and 59 years old who received an inactivated influenza vaccine. The specimen was PBMCs from blood, collected on the day of vaccination. This sequence joins TRBV20-1 and TRBJ2-3; 9 nucleotides match TRBD1. Here the CDR3 DNA reads TGCAGTGCTAGAGGACAGGGGGTAACAGATACGCAGTATTTT. Its translation: CSARGQGVTDTQYF.